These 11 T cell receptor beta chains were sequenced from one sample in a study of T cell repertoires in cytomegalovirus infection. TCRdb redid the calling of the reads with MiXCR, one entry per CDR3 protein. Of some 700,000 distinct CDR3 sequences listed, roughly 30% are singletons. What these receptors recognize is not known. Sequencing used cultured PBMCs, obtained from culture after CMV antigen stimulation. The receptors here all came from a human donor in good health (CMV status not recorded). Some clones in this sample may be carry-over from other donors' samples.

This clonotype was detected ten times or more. The CDR3 here is CASSLGFLRTVIYF. The DNA of the CDR3 is TGTGCCAGCAGCTTAGGGTTTTTAAGGACAGTCATATATTTT. The rearrangement joins TRBV7-2 to TRBJ1-3; D is perhaps TRBD1 (6 bases). The V end lost 1 base, the J end lost 12 bases, and 16 bases lay between the germline ends. Germline lookup yields CDR1 SGHTA and CDR2 FQGNSA. This CDR3 contains 14 residues.

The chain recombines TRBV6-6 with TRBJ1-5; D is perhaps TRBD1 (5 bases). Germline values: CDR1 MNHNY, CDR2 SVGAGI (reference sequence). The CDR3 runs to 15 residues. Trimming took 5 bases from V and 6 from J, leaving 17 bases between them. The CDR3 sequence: CASSRDSGGSQPQHF. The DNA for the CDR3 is TGTGCCAGCAGTCGGGACTCGGGAGGGAGTCAGCCCCAGCATTTT.

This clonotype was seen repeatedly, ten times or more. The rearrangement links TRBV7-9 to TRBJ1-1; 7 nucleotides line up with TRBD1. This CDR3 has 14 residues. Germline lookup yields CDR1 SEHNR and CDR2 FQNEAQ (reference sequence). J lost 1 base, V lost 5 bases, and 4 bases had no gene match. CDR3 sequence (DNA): TGTGCCAGCAGCCTAGGACAGGCGAACACTGAAGCTTTCTTT. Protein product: CASSLGQANTEAFF.

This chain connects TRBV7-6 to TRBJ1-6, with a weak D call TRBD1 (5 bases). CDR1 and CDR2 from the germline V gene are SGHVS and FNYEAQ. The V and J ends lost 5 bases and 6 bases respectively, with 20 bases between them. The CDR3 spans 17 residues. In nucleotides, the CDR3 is TGTGCCAGCAGCGACCATGACACCGGCGGGGCTAATTCACCCCTCCACTTT. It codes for CASSDHDTGGANSPLHF.

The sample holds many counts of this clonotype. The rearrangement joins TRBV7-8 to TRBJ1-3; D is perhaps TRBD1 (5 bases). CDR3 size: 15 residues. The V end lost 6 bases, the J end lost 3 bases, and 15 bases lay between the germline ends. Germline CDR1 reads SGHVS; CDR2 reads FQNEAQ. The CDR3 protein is CASRADNPRGNTIYF. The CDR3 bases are TGTGCCAGCAGGGCGGACAACCCCCGTGGAAACACCATATATTTT.

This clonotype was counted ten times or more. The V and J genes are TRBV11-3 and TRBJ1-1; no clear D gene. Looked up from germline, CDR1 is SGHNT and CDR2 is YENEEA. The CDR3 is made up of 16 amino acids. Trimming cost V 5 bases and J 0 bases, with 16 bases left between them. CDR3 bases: TGTGCCAGCAGCCGCCCGGCAGGATTCATGAACACTGAAGCTTTCTTT. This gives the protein CASSRPAGFMNTEAFF.

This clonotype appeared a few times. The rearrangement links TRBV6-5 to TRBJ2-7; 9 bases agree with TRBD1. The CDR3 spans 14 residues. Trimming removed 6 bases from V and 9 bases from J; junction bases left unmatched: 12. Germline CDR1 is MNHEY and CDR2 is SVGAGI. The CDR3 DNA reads TGTGCCAGCAGCAGCAGGGACAGGGTCCTGACGCAGTACTTC. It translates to CASSSRDRVLTQYF.

CDR3 nucleotide sequence: TGCAGTGCTAAGAGACCGGGGACCACAGATACGCAGTATTTT. Translation gives CSAKRPGTTDTQYF. V is TRBV20-1 and J is TRBJ2-3, with D possibly being TRBD1 or TRBD2 (5 bases each). V was shortened by 4 bases and J by 2 bases, with 13 bases between the two germline ends. CDR1 and CDR2 (germline): DFQATT, SNEGSKA (reference sequence). The length of the CDR3 is 14 residues.

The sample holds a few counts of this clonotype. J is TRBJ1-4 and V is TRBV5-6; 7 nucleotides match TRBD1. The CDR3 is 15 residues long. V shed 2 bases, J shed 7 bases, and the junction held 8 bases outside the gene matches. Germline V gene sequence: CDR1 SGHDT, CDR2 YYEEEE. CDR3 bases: TGTGCCAGCAGCTTCCATGACAGGGCTGTTGAAAAACTGTTTTTT. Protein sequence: CASSFHDRAVEKLFF.

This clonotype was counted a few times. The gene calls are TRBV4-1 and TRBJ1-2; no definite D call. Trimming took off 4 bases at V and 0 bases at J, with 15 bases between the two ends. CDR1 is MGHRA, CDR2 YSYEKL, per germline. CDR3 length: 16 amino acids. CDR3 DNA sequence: TGCGCCAGCAGCCCGCGGCCTTCTTCAGCTAACTATGGCTACACCTTC. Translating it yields CASSPRPSSANYGYTF.

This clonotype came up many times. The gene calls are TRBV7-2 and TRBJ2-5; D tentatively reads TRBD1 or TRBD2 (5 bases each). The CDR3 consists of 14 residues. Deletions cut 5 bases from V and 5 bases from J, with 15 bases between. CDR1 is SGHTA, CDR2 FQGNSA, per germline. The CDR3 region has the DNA TGTGCCAGCAGCCCGGGACCGAACGGGGAGACCCAGTACTTC. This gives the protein CASSPGPNGETQYF.